Sequencing of this TCR beta chain was carried out in a study of T cells in Graves' hyperthyroidism and ophthalmopathy. This clonotype was recorded many times. Its antigen is as yet unknown. Study outcomes and limitations: A 13 V-J model separated ophthalmopathy from stable hyperthyroidism. Before onset, ophthalmopathy was predicted by the model a median around 6.2 months earlier.

Researchers took RNA transcripts and amplified the TCR beta CDR3 regions from them. A set of HTBI primers served as the primers for a first-round RT-PCR of the TCR CDR3. Using its own MiXCR run on the multiplex PCR reads, TCRdb lists one record per CDR3 protein. The sample contains around 350,000 distinct CDR3 sequences, approximately 19% of which appear only once. CDR1 WNHNN and CDR2 SYGVQD come from the germline V gene (reference sequence). Between the trimmed V and J ends, which lost 2 bases and 3 bases, there was a span of 7 bases. This CDR3 region has 13 residues. Diagnosis relied on clinical symptoms, serum thyroxine and TRAb, thyroid ultrasound and orbital computed tomography. Isolation of PBMCs was performed on 8 to 10 ml fresh peripheral blood.

The origin of this receptor is a woman aged 18-29 years with Graves' hyperthyroidism. This chain connects TRBV10-1 to TRBJ2-5; D is unclear. Material: blood. CDR3 amino acids: CASSEGREETQYF. CDR3 bases: TGCGCCAGCAGTGAGGGTAGGGAAGAGACCCAGTACTTC.